The clone carrying this TCR beta chain has a handful of counts. In germline, CDR1 is MNHNY, CDR2 SVGAGI (reference sequence). V lost 6 bases and J 0 bases, leaving 10 bases between the germline ends. This CDR3 has 14 residues. This specimen belongs to a study of blood T cells in healthy people across ages. The authors ran a second PCR of about 6 to 11 cycles using a sample-barcoded 5' primer and a J-beta primer mix. A single record per CDR3 protein comes from TCRdb applying MiXCR to the 5' RACE reads. In the table there are around 1,600,000 distinct CDR3 sequences, about 42% of which are singletons. The TCR sequence derives from a woman in her late teens or twenties in good health. This chain uses TRBV6-6 with TRBJ2-3; D ambiguous. Sequencing was done on a sample of blood. The CDR3 DNA reads as TGTGCCAGCAGGCCGGCGCCGAGCACAGATACGCAGTATTTT. Its translation: CASRPAPSTDTQYF.